A single TCR beta chain is shown here with its context. Trimming at V came to 5 bases and at J to 4 bases, leaving 12 bases not matched to a gene. The CDR3 consists of 16 residues. Germline lookup yields CDR1 SEHNR and CDR2 FQNEAQ (reference sequence). The sample originates from a study of T cells after yellow fever vaccination. Conversion of TCR transcripts into cDNA relied on 5'RACE template switching, which added a universal primer site and UMIs. One entry per CDR3 protein results from TCRdb running MiXCR on the 5' RACE reads. The table includes some 150,000 distinct CDR3 sequences, approximately 11% detected once.

Source: CD8+ T cells sorted from PBMCs, taken 15 days after the yellow fever booster vaccination. The chain combines TRBV7-9 with TRBJ2-5; TRBD1 matches 8 bases. This receptor was identified in a man younger than 30 who received the YFV17D yellow fever vaccine. DNA for the CDR3: TGTGCCAGCAGCCCGAGGACAGGGTCCCCCAGAGAGACCCAGTACTTC. Amino acids: CASSPRTGSPRETQYF.